Each of the 11 T cell receptor beta chains below was sequenced from the same sample in a study of blood T cell repertoires in COVID-19. TCRdb keeps only in-frame clones here, not all; method: immunoSEQ multiplex PCR. This table has around 270,000 clones, 80% to 85% appearing once. Sequenced sample: peripheral blood. These receptors were taken from a woman aged 40 to 49 who had recovered from COVID-19.

CDR3 region: CAISEGEGTEAFF. For the CDR3, the DNA is TGTGCCATCAGTGAAGGAGAGGGCACTGAAGCTTTCTTT. The chain uses TRBV10-3 and TRBJ1-1, with unresolved D. This CDR3 contains 13 residues. V dropped 3 bases and J dropped 4 bases, with 9 bases sitting between them. The V gene's germline CDR1 is ENHRY and CDR2 SYGVKD.

The chain employs TRBV7-9 and TRBJ1-2, with 7 bases that match TRBD1. The CDR3 runs 13 residues. Germline V lookup: CDR1 SEHNR, CDR2 FQNEAQ (reference sequence). The ends lost 5 bases at V and 7 bases at J; junction bases unmatched: 7. The CDR3 region has the DNA TGTGCCAGCAGCGCCACAGGGGATGGTGGCTACACCTTC. Translated, it gives CASSATGDGGYTF.

The sample holds one count of this clone. The genes are TRBV11-2 and TRBJ2-3; D is unclear. Trimming removed 5 bases at V and 0 bases at J, with 9 bases between. The CDR3 sequence is 14 residues long. Germline V gives CDR1 SGHAT, CDR2 FQNNGV. CDR3 in DNA: TGTGCCAGCAGCACCCCGACTAGCACAGATACGCAGTATTTT. It yields the protein CASSTPTSTDTQYF.

This chain links TRBV4-2 with TRBJ1-4; TRBD1 is a possible D gene (6 bases). This CDR3 contains 12 residues. Trimming left V 2 bases short and J 13 bases short, with 11 bases between. Germline V gene lookup returns CDR1 LGHNA and CDR2 YNFKEQ. The CDR3 region has the DNA TGTGCCAGCAGCCAAAACCTGGACAGACTGTTTTTT. Translating gives CASSQNLDRLFF.

This rearrangement joins TRBV5-1 to TRBJ1-1; TRBD1 aligns across 8 bases. The CDR3 loop spans 14 amino acids. Per the germline V gene, CDR1 is SGHRS and CDR2 is YFSETQ. V shed 6 bases, J shed 6 bases, and the junction held 10 bases outside the gene matches. CDR3 coding DNA: TGCGCCAGCACCTCGGACAGGGCTGCCCCTGAAGCTTTCTTT. This encodes CASTSDRAAPEAFF.

The chain recombines TRBV7-3 with TRBJ2-7; TRBD1 might be the D (6 bases). V was shortened by 2 bases and J by 2 bases, with 16 bases between the two germline ends. This CDR3 has 16 residues. CDR1 is SGHTA, CDR2 FQGTGA, per germline. The CDR3 nucleotides read TGTGCCAGCAGCTTAGGCCCGAACAGGGCAACCTACGAGCAGTACTTC. Translating it yields CASSLGPNRATYEQYF.

The V and J genes are TRBV5-6 and TRBJ1-4, with D uncertain. The germline gives CDR1 SGHDT, CDR2 YYEEEE. The V and J ends lost 7 bases and 8 bases respectively, with 15 bases between them. This CDR3 contains 13 residues. The CDR3, as DNA: TGTGCCAGCGGGTTTGGCCCCGGGGAAAAACTGTTTTTT. Its translation is CASGFGPGEKLFF.

This chain joins TRBV11-3 and TRBJ1-6, with 11 bases aligning to TRBD1. The CDR3 totals 15 residues. The J segment lost 14 bases and the V segment lost 4 bases, leaving 10 bases of the junction unmatched. CDR1 SGHNT and CDR2 YENEEA come from the germline V gene. CDR3 in DNA: TGTGCCAGCAGCTCGGGACAGGGGGGTAGTCGGTCCCTCCACTTT. Translating it yields CASSSGQGGSRSLHF.

This clone appeared a single time. V and J are TRBV19 and TRBJ2-7; 7 bases map to TRBD2. Germline CDR1 reads LNHDA; CDR2 reads SQIVND (reference sequence). The CDR3 spans 15 residues. Trimming at V came to 7 bases and at J to 4 bases, leaving 13 bases not matched to a gene. CDR3 amino acids: CASNPGQRGEYEQYF. The CDR3 nucleotides read TGTGCCAGTAACCCCGGCCAGCGGGGAGAATACGAGCAGTACTTC.

The V call is TRBV29-1, the J call TRBJ2-3; D gene unclear. V lost 4 bases and J lost 2, with 13 bases in between. CDR1 and CDR2 (germline): SQVTM, ANQGSEA. The CDR3 runs 14 residues. CDR3 loop: CSVGTQINTDTQYF. As DNA, the CDR3 is TGCAGCGTTGGAACACAGATTAACACAGATACGCAGTATTTT.

The genes are TRBV18 and TRBJ2-7, with TRBD2 matching over 10 bases. Germline-derived CDR1 and CDR2 are KGHSH and LQKENI. The CDR3 is made up of 14 amino acids. Trimming removed 3 bases from V and 7 bases from J; junction bases left unmatched: 6. The CDR3: CASSPGAGGHEQYF. CDR3 DNA sequence: TGTGCCAGCTCACCGGGAGCGGGGGGGCATGAGCAGTACTTC.